These 17 T cell receptor beta chains were all obtained from the same sample, sequenced in a study of glioma-infiltrating T cells after dendritic cell vaccination (dated by TCRdb to about 2016). The library relied on the immunoSEQ multiplex PCR assay. The clones in this table, taken by TCRdb from immuneACCESS, are in-frame only. Not every clone is retained; where verified, under half of the shortfall comes from an unresolved V gene, and the cause of the rest is unknown. Recorded for this sample are about 82,000 clones; approximately 90% of them occurred a single time. Roughly 3.1% of the sample rests with the top ten. Sequenced material: blood, taken before dendritic cell vaccination. These receptor sequences come from a human donor with glioblastoma.

The chain carries TRBV18 and TRBJ1-1; D ambiguous. Trimming removed 8 bases at V and 1 base at J, with 11 bases between. The length of the CDR3 is 13 residues. Germline V gene data show CDR1 as KGHSH and CDR2 as LQKENI. CDR3 residues: CASQLKTNTEAFF. CDR3 nucleotide sequence: TGTGCCAGCCAACTAAAAACGAACACTGAAGCTTTCTTT.

The V call is TRBV5-1, the J call TRBJ2-5, with 13 bases lining up with TRBD2. After removal of 6 bases from V and 2 bases from J, the junction contained 7 bases not matched to a gene. Germline V gene data show CDR1 as SGHRS and CDR2 as YFSETQ. This CDR3 is built from 16 residues. The CDR3 DNA reads as TGCGCCAGCAAAGGGACTAGCGGGACTAGGCAAGAGACCCAGTACTTC. This sequence encodes CASKGTSGTRQETQYF.

The chain joins TRBV10-2 to TRBJ1-5; TRBD1 matches 7 bases. V lost 11 bases and J lost 4; bases outside the gene matches: 8. This CDR3 has 13 amino acids. Germline assignment: CDR1 WSHSY and CDR2 SAAADI. The CDR3 bases are TGCGCCGGTGCGCAGGGGGATAATCAGCCCCAGCATTTT. Its translation: CAGAQGDNQPQHF.

This clone has more than one count but fewer than ten. The CDR3 region is CASTGLAGFYEQYF. The CDR3 region has the DNA TGTGCCAGCACGGGACTAGCGGGATTTTACGAGCAGTACTTC. The gene calls are TRBV6-1 and TRBJ2-7; 13 nucleotides line up with TRBD2. This CDR3 comprises 14 residues. After removal of 7 bases from V and 4 bases from J, the junction contained 4 bases not matched to a gene. Per the germline V gene, CDR1 is MNHNS and CDR2 is SASEGT.

The V call is TRBV4-1, the J call TRBJ2-7, with 8 bases that match TRBD1. With 1 base clipped from V and 5 bases from J, the junction kept 7 bases outside the gene matches. CDR1 is MGHRA and CDR2 is YSYEKL in the germline V gene. CDR3 length equals 15 residues. The CDR3, as DNA: TGCGCCAGCAGCCAAGGACAGGGGCTAAGCGACGAGCAGTACTTC. The encoded protein is CASSQGQGLSDEQYF.

The V call is TRBV7-8, the J call TRBJ2-7, with D perhaps TRBD1 (6 bases). V was clipped by 6 bases and J by 2 bases, with 17 bases between them. This CDR3 spans 15 amino acids. Germline CDR1 SGHVS, CDR2 FQNEAQ. The CDR3 DNA reads as TGTGCCAGCAGTCCCCCGGGGACAAGGACCTACGAGCAGTACTTC. Translated: CASSPPGTRTYEQYF.

The chain uses TRBV18 and TRBJ1-6; TRBD1 matches at 7 bases. J lost 0 bases, V lost 2 bases, and 13 bases had no gene match. The CDR3 length is 20 residues. Germline values: CDR1 KGHSH, CDR2 LQKENI. The CDR3 loop is CASSPSGQPRRSSYNSPLHF. The CDR3 bases are TGTGCCAGCTCACCATCGGGACAGCCCCGCCGGAGCTCCTATAATTCACCCCTCCACTTT.

V is TRBV6-6 and J is TRBJ2-1; 7 nucleotides agree with TRBD2. Per the germline V gene, CDR1 is MNHNY and CDR2 is SVGAGI (reference sequence). CDR3 length equals 14 residues. Losses at the gene ends were 4 bases for V and 8 bases for J; bases not matched to a gene: 8. In nucleotides, the CDR3 is TGTGCCAGCAGTTTGGCGGGAGCGGAGGATGAGCAGTTCTTC. It yields the protein CASSLAGAEDEQFF.

The rearrangement links TRBV10-3 to TRBJ2-7, with D uncertain. CDR3 size: 14 residues. Trimming took off 0 bases at V and 1 base at J, with 7 bases between the two ends. Per the germline V gene, CDR1 is ENHRY and CDR2 is SYGVKD. CDR3 sequence: CAISESSDSYEQYF. Written as DNA, the CDR3 is TGTGCCATCAGTGAGTCGTCAGATTCCTACGAGCAGTACTTC.

J is TRBJ2-1 and V is TRBV15; 14 nucleotides line up with TRBD2. This CDR3 region has 18 residues. The junction had 6 bases not matched to a gene; V was cut back by 5 bases and J by 0 bases. The germline gives CDR1 LNHNV, CDR2 YYDKDF (reference sequence). CDR3 DNA: TGTGCCACCAGCCGGACTAGCGGGGGGCCGGGCTCCTACAATGAGCAGTTCTTC. Translating it yields CATSRTSGGPGSYNEQFF.

The genes are TRBV10-2 and TRBJ2-3, with D perhaps matching TRBD2 (5 bases). This CDR3 contains 14 residues. The germline gives CDR1 WSHSY, CDR2 SAAADI. V shed 8 bases and J shed 0 bases, with 12 bases lying between them. The CDR3 sequence is CASAGAVSTDTQYF. The CDR3 DNA is TGCGCCAGCGCGGGTGCGGTCAGCACAGATACGCAGTATTTT.

V usage is TRBV7-2 and J usage is TRBJ2-3; 12 bases match TRBD2. V trimming: 4 bases; J trimming: 1 base; junction bases outside the gene matches: 9. Germline V gene data show CDR1 as SGHTA and CDR2 as FQGNSA. CDR3 length equals 18 residues. The CDR3 sequence is CASSSTTGLAGRTDTQYF. The CDR3 coding sequence is TGTGCCAGCAGCTCTACAACCGGACTAGCGGGACGCACAGATACGCAGTATTTT.

The rearrangement joins TRBV23-1 to TRBJ1-1; 7 bases map to TRBD1. TRBV23-1 is noted as an ORF with a role that remains uncertain. The V gene end was trimmed by 0 bases and the J gene end by 7 bases; junction bases not matched to a gene: 11. The length of the CDR3 is 16 residues. The DNA of the CDR3 is TGCGCCAGCAGTCAATCATACCAGGGGGATTTGGATGAAGCTTTCTTT. It yields the protein CASSQSYQGDLDEAFF.

The chain is built from TRBV27 and TRBJ2-7; 8 bases fit TRBD2. Trimming took 2 bases from V and 3 from J; bases not matched to a gene: 3. Germline CDR1 and CDR2: MNHEY and SMNVEV (reference sequence). CDR3 size: 14 residues. The CDR3 region has the DNA TGTGCCAGCAGTTTAAGACTAGCGAGCTACGAGCAGTACTTC. Its translation: CASSLRLASYEQYF.

The chain has TRBV5-5 and TRBJ1-5; D unclear. The CDR3 has 14 residues. Germline lookup yields CDR1 SGHKS and CDR2 YYEKEE (reference sequence). V lost 1 base to trimming and J lost 4 bases, with 9 bases between them. The CDR3 loop reads CASSLMTMNQPQHF. CDR3 nucleotides: TGTGCCAGCAGCTTGATGACTATGAATCAGCCCCAGCATTTT.

The chain combines TRBV6-1 with TRBJ2-7; no reliable D call. CDR3 size: 14 residues. Trimming took off 4 bases at V and 1 base at J, with 11 bases between the two ends. CDR1 is MNHNS, CDR2 SASEGT, per germline. The CDR3 bases are TGTGCCAGCAGTGGACAAACTGGATCCTACGAGCAGTACTTC. Its translation is CASSGQTGSYEQYF.

In this sample, this clone turned up once. The chain couples TRBV7-6 to TRBJ1-3; TRBD1 agrees at 7 bases. J was trimmed by 1 base and V by 2 bases; bases with no gene match: 2. Germline CDR1 reads SGHVS; CDR2 reads FNYEAQ. CDR3 length: 15 amino acids. The CDR3 sequence: CASSLLQGSGNTIYF. CDR3 sequence (DNA): TGTGCCAGCAGCTTATTACAGGGGTCTGGAAACACCATATATTTT.